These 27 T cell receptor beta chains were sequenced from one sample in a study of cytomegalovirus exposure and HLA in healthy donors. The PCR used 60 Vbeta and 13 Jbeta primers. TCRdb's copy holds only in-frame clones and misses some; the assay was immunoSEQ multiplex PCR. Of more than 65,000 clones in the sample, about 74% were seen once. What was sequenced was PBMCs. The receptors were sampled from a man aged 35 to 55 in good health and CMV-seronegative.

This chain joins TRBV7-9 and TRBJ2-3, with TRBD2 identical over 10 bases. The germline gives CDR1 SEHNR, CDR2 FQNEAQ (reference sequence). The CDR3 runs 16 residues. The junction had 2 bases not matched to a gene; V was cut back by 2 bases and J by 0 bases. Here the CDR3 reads CASSLSSGGSTDTQYF. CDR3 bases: TGTGCCAGCAGCTTAAGTAGCGGGGGGAGCACAGATACGCAGTATTTT. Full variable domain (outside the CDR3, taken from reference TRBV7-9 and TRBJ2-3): DTGVSQNPRHKITKRGQNVTFRCDPISEHNRLYWYRQTLGQGPEFLTYFQNEAQLEKSRLLSDRFSAERPKGSFSTLEIQRTEQGDSAMYLCASSLSSGGSTDTQYFGPGTRLTVL.

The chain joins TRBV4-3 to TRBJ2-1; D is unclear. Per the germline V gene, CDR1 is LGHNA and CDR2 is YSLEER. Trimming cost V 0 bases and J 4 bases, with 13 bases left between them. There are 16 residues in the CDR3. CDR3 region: CASSQDAQVVYNEQFF. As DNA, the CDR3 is TGCGCCAGCAGCCAAGATGCCCAGGTTGTTTACAATGAGCAGTTCTTC.

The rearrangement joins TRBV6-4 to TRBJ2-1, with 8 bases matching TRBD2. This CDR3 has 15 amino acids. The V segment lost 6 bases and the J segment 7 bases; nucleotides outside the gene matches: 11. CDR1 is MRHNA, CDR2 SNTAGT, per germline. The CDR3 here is CASSTKERGYNEQFF. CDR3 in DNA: TGTGCCAGCAGCACTAAAGAGCGGGGGTATAATGAGCAGTTCTTC.

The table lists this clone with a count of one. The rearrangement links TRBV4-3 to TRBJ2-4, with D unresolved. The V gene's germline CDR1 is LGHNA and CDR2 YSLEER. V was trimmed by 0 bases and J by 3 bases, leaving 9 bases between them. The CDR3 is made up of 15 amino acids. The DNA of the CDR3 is TGCGCCAGCAGCCAAGAGATCCGGGTCAAAAACATTCAGTACTTC. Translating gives CASSQEIRVKNIQYF.

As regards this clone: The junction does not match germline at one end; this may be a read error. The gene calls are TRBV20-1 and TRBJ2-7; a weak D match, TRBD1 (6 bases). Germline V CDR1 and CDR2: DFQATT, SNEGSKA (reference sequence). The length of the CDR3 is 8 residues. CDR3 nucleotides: TGCAGTGACACAGGGCAAACCTTC. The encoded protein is CSDTGQTF.

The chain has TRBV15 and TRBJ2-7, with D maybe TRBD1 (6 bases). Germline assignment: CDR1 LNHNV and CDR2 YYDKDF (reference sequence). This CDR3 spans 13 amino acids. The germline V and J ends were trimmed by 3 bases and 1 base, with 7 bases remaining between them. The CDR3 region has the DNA TGTGCCACCAGCAGGGACAGATCCTACGAGCAGTACTTC. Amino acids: CATSRDRSYEQYF.

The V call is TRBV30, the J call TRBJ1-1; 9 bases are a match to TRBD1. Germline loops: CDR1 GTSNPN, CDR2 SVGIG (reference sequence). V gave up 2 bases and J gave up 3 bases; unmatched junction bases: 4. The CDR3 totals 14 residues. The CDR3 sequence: CAWSSGQGYTEAFF. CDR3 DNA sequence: TGTGCCTGGAGTTCGGGACAGGGTTACACTGAAGCTTTCTTT.

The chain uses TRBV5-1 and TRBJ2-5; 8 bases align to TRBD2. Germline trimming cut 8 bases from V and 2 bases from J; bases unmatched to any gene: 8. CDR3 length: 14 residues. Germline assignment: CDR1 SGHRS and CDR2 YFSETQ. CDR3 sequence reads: CASRSRGGQETQYF. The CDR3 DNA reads TGCGCCAGTAGAAGTCGGGGGGGACAAGAGACCCAGTACTTC.

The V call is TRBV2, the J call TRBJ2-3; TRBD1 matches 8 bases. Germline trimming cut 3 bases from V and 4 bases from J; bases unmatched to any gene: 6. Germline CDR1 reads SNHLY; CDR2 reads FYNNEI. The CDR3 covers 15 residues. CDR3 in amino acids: CASSEYRGSPDTQYF. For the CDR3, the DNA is TGTGCCAGCAGTGAGTACAGGGGGTCCCCAGATACGCAGTATTTT.

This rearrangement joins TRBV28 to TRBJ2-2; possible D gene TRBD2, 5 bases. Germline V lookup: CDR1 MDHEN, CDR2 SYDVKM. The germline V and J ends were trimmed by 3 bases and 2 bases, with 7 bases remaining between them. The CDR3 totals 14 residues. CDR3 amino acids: CASSFRGNTGELFF. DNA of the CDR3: TGTGCCAGCAGTTTCCGGGGTAACACCGGGGAGCTGTTTTTT.

In DNA form, the CDR3 reads TGTGCCAGCAGTTCCCTCGGGACAGGGCTTACGCAGTATTTT. Protein product: CASSSLGTGLTQYF. V usage is TRBV6-5 and J usage is TRBJ2-3, with 9 positions matching TRBD1. Losses at the gene ends were 4 bases for V and 8 bases for J; bases not matched to a gene: 7. Germline V lookup: CDR1 MNHEY, CDR2 SVGAGI. CDR3 size: 14 residues.

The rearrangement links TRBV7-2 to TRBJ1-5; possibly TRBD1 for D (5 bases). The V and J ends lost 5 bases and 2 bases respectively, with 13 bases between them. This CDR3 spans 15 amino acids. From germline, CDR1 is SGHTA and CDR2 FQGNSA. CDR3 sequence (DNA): TGTGCCAGCAGCCGCGGGACGGATCGCAATCAGCCCCAGCATTTT. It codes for CASSRGTDRNQPQHF.

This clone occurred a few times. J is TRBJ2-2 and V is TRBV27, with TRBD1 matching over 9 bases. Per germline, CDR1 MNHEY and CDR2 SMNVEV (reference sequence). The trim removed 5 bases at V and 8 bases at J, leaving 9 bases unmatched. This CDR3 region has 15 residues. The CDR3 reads CASSGGQGGPGELFF. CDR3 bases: TGTGCCAGCAGTGGGGGACAGGGAGGTCCGGGGGAGCTGTTTTTT.

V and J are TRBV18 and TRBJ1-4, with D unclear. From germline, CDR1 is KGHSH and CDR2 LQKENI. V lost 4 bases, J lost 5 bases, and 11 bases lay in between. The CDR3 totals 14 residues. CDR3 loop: CASSRSGWNEKLFF. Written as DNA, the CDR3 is TGTGCCAGCTCACGCTCAGGCTGGAATGAAAAACTGTTTTTT.

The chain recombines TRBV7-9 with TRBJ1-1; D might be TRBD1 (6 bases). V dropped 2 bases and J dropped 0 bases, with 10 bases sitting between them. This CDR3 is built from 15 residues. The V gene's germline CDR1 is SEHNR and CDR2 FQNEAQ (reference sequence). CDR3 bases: TGTGCCAGCAGCTTAAGGGGGGGCATGAACACTGAAGCTTTCTTT. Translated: CASSLRGGMNTEAFF.

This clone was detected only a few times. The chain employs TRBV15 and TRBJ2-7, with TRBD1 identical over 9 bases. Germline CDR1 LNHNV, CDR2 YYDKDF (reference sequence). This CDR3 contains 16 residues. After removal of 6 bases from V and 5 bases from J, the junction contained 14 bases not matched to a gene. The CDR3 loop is CATSHLLGTGRDEQYF. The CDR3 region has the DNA TGTGCCACCAGTCATCTACTCGGGACAGGGCGCGACGAGCAGTACTTC.

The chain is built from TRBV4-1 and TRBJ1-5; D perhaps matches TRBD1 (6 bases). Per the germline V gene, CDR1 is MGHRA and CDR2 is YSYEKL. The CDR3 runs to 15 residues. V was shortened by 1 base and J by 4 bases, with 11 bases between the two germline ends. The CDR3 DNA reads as TGCGCCAGCAGCCAAGGGAGAACAGGGAATCAGCCCCAGCATTTT. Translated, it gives CASSQGRTGNQPQHF.

The CDR3 region has the DNA TGTGCCAGCAGCTTAGGGTTCGGCGCGCGGGGGGGTTACAATGAGCAGTTCTTC. Translating gives CASSLGFGARGGYNEQFF. The genes are TRBV11-2 and TRBJ2-1; the match to TRBD2 covers 9 bases. This CDR3 region has 18 residues. Germline trimming cut 1 base from V and 4 bases from J; bases unmatched to any gene: 11. Germline-derived CDR1 and CDR2 are SGHAT and FQNNGV.

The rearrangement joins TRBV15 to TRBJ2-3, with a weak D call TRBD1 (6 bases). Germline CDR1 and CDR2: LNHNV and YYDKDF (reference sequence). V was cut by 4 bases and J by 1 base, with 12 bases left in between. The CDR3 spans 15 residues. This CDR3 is CATSKLGAGTDTQYF. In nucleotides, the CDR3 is TGTGCCACCAGCAAATTGGGGGCGGGCACAGATACGCAGTATTTT. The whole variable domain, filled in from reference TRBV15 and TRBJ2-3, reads DAMVIQNPRYQVTQFGKPVTLSCSQTLNHNVMYWYQQKSSQAPKLLFHYYDKDFNNEADTPDNFQSRRPNTSFCFLDIRSPGLGDTAMYLCATSKLGAGTDTQYFGPGTRLTVL.

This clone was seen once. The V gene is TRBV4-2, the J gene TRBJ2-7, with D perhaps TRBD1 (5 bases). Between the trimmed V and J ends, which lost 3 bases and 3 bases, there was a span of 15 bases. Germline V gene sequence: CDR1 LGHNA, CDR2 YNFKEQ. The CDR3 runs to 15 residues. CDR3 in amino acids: CASSQILGRDYEQYF. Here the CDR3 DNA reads TGTGCCAGCAGCCAGATCCTGGGGCGCGACTACGAGCAGTACTTC.

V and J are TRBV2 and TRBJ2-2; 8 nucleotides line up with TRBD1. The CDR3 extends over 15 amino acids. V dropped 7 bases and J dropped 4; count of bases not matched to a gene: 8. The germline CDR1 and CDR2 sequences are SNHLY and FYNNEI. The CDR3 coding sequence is TGTGCCAGCACTCACGGACAGGGAGCCACCGGGGAGCTGTTTTTT. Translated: CASTHGQGATGELFF.

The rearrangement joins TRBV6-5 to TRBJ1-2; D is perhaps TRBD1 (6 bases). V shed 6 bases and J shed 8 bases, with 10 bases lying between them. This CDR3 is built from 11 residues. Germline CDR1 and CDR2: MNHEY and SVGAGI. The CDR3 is CASRQGSGYTF. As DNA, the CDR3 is TGTGCCAGCAGGCAGGGGAGCGGCTACACCTTC.

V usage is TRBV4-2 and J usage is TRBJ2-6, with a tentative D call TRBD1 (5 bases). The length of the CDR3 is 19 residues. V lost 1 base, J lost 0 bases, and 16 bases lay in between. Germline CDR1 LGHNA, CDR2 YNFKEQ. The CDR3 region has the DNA TGTGCCAGCAGCCAAGTGACAGCTAAAGCCCCCTCTGGGGCCAACGTCCTGACTTTC. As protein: CASSQVTAKAPSGANVLTF.

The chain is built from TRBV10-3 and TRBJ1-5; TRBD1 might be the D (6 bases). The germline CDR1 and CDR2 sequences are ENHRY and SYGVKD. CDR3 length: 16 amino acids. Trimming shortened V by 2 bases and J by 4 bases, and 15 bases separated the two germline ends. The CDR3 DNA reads TGTGCCATCAGTGAGGGGGGTCAGGGGAGAAATCAGCCCCAGCATTTT. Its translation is CAISEGGQGRNQPQHF.

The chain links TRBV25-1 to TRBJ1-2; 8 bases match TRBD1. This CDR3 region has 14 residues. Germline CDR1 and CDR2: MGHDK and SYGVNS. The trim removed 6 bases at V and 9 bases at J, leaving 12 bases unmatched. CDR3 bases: TGTGCCAGCAGGGACGACAGGGGCGTATGGAGCTACACCTTC. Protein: CASRDDRGVWSYTF.

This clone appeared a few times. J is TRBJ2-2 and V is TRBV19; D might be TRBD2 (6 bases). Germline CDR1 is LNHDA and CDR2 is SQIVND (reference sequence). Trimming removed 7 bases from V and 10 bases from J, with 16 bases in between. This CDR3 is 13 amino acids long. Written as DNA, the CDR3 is TGTGCCAGTAACTCGGGGGTACGAACGGAGCTGTTTTTT. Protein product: CASNSGVRTELFF.

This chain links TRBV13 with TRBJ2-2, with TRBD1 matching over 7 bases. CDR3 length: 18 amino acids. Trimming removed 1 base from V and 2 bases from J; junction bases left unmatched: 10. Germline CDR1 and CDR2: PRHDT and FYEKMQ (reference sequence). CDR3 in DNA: TGTGCCAGCAGCTTAGCTATCGGGACAGCTATAAACACCGGGGAGCTGTTTTTT. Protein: CASSLAIGTAINTGELFF.